The source of this T cell receptor (beta chain) is a study of cytomegalovirus exposure and HLA in healthy donors. General study results and limits: Most TCRs appeared rarely, but some public TCRs recurred in many donors. A classifier reportedly called cytomegalovirus status with high sensitivity and specificity.

Clones were sequenced by immunoSEQ multiplex PCR, and TCRdb holds only the in-frame ones, with some missing. The table has 150,000 to 200,000 clones, around four fifths seen once. This clone was recorded once. Antigen unknown. Among the 110 or so subjects of the validation cohort, separate from the roughly 700-subject first cohort, were the donors. The germline V gene encodes CDR1 SQVTM and CDR2 ANQGSEA. The CDR3 consists of 13 residues. Trimming left V 7 bases short and J 4 bases short, with 13 bases between. The TCR comes from a young man in good health and CMV-seropositive. V and J are TRBV29-1 and TRBJ1-4; D is ambiguous. Sequenced sample: PBMCs. The CDR3 coding sequence is TGCAGCGCAGTAGCAGACCTTAATGAAAAACTGTTTTTT. Translated: CSAVADLNEKLFF.